The 13 T cell receptor beta chains below were found in one sample sequenced in a study of T cells after yellow fever vaccination. TCRdb reprocessed the 5' RACE reads with MiXCR, giving one entry per CDR3 protein. This table holds tens of thousands of distinct CDR3 sequences, about an eighth found once. The sequencing here drew on CD8+ T cells not binding an NS4B(214-222) dextramer, sorted from PBMCs, taken about 20 days after the first yellow fever vaccination. These receptors all stem from a man between 18 and 35 years old who received the YFV17D yellow fever vaccine.

The chain joins TRBV27 to TRBJ2-5; D may match TRBD1 or TRBD2 (5 bases each). Germline-derived CDR1 and CDR2 are MNHEY and SMNVEV (reference sequence). V lost 5 bases and J lost 0, with 10 bases in between. The CDR3 length is 14 residues. The CDR3 nucleotides are TGTGCCAGCAGTCAATGGGGGTACCAAGAGACCCAGTACTTC. This translates into CASSQWGYQETQYF.

CDR3 nucleotide sequence: TGCAGTGCTAGAGATCGGCAGCTCTACGAGCAGTACGTC. It is translated as CSARDRQLYEQYV. The chain joins TRBV20-1 to TRBJ2-7; D is unresolved. The CDR3 consists of 13 residues. Germline CDR1 is DFQATT and CDR2 is SNEGSKA (reference sequence). The V gene lost 0 bases and the J gene lost 3 bases, with 9 bases spanning the gap.

There are a few counts of this clonotype. V and J are TRBV29-1 and TRBJ1-1; possibly TRBD1 for D (6 bases). CDR3 size: 13 residues. V dropped 4 bases and J dropped 1 base, with 10 bases sitting between them. Looked up from germline, CDR1 is SQVTM and CDR2 is ANQGSEA. The CDR3 DNA follows: TGCAGCGTTGCAGGGGAGGGGAACACTGAAGCTTTCTTT. It yields the protein CSVAGEGNTEAFF.

This clonotype was detected ten times or more. This rearrangement joins TRBV19 to TRBJ1-1, with D maybe TRBD1 (5 bases). The V gene's germline CDR1 is LNHDA and CDR2 SQIVND (reference sequence). V was cut by 3 bases and J by 2 bases, with 7 bases left in between. This CDR3 has 13 residues. Here the CDR3 reads CASSMGLNTEAFF. CDR3 DNA sequence: TGTGCCAGTAGTATGGGACTCAACACTGAAGCTTTCTTT.

The chain links TRBV9 to TRBJ2-3; 10 nucleotides align to TRBD2. Germline CDR1 is SGDLS and CDR2 is YYNGEE. The CDR3 runs to 16 residues. Trimming cost V 0 bases and J 6 bases; bases outside gene matches: 7. The CDR3 region has the DNA TGTGCCAGCAGCGTAGTACCAGCGGGGGGGCCCGATACGCAGTATTTT. It translates to CASSVVPAGGPDTQYF. Full variable domain (outside the CDR3, taken from reference TRBV9 and TRBJ2-3): DSGVTQTPKHLITATGQRVTLRCSPRSGDLSVYWYQQSLDQGLQFLIQYYNGEERAKGNILERFSAQQFPDLHSELNLSSLELGDSALYFCASSVVPAGGPDTQYFGPGTRLTVL.

The chain combines TRBV4-3 with TRBJ2-7; 9 bases agree with TRBD1. The V gene's germline CDR1 is LGHNA and CDR2 YSLEER. Trimming took 4 bases from V and 4 from J; bases not matched to a gene: 8. This CDR3 comprises 15 residues. As DNA, the CDR3 is TGCGCCAGCAGCCTTGATGGGACAGGGTCATACGAGCAGTACTTC. This gives the protein CASSLDGTGSYEQYF.

This clonotype was observed a few times. This chain connects TRBV20-1 to TRBJ1-5, with 7 bases identical to TRBD1. Per germline, CDR1 DFQATT and CDR2 SNEGSKA (reference sequence). J was trimmed by 0 bases and V by 4 bases; bases with no gene match: 3. This CDR3 has 14 amino acids. The CDR3 sequence is CSAKDRDSNQPQHF. The CDR3 DNA follows: TGCAGTGCTAAAGACAGGGATAGCAATCAGCCCCAGCATTTT.

A few counts support this clonotype. The chain is built from TRBV5-1 and TRBJ1-2; maybe TRBD1 (6 bases). The length of the CDR3 is 16 residues. V was shortened by 6 bases and J by 4 bases, with 22 bases between the two germline ends. Germline V gives CDR1 SGHRS, CDR2 YFSETQ. The CDR3 sequence is CASNPSASGQSYGYTF. Written as DNA, the CDR3 is TGCGCCAGCAACCCTTCAGCCTCGGGACAAAGCTATGGCTACACCTTC.

The chain joins TRBV13 to TRBJ2-2; TRBD1 agrees at 7 bases. V dropped 4 bases and J dropped 4; count of bases not matched to a gene: 3. There are 14 residues in the CDR3. The germline V gene has CDR1 PRHDT and CDR2 FYEKMQ (reference sequence). DNA for the CDR3: TGTGCCAGCAGCTCGAGGGACAGCACCGGGGAGCTGTTTTTT. Translating it yields CASSSRDSTGELFF.

This clonotype was observed a handful of times. The rearrangement links TRBV3-1 to TRBJ1-2; no clear D. The CDR3 extends over 14 amino acids. V gave up 1 base and J gave up 4 bases, with 10 bases separating them. The germline gives CDR1 LGHDT, CDR2 YNNKEL (reference sequence). The CDR3 loop reads CASSQVNTFYGYTF. The CDR3 coding sequence is TGTGCCAGCAGCCAAGTGAACACCTTCTATGGCTACACCTTC.

The chain carries TRBV25-1 and TRBJ2-1, with 8 bases aligning to TRBD1. Germline V gives CDR1 MGHDK, CDR2 SYGVNS. Trimming removed 3 bases from V and 3 bases from J; junction bases left unmatched: 4. The CDR3 has 15 residues. The DNA for the CDR3 is TGTGCCAGCAGTGACCGGGGACAGGTCTACAATGAGCAGTTCTTC. This encodes CASSDRGQVYNEQFF.

J is TRBJ2-2 and V is TRBV6-1; TRBD1 agrees at 8 bases. Germline assignment: CDR1 MNHNS and CDR2 SASEGT. This CDR3 spans 19 amino acids. V shed 5 bases, J shed 3 bases, and the junction held 17 bases outside the gene matches. This CDR3 is CASSPRGPQGAADTGELFF. Written as DNA, the CDR3 is TGTGCCAGCAGTCCCCGAGGACCGCAGGGGGCTGCGGACACCGGGGAGCTGTTTTTT.

The genes are TRBV19 and TRBJ2-1, with TRBD2 matching 10 bases. This CDR3 region has 14 residues. V gave up 4 bases and J gave up 5 bases; unmatched junction bases: 2. From germline, CDR1 is LNHDA and CDR2 SQIVND (reference sequence). The CDR3 DNA sequence: TGTGCCAGTAGTACAGCGGGGGGGCACAATGAGCAGTTCTTC. This translates into CASSTAGGHNEQFF.